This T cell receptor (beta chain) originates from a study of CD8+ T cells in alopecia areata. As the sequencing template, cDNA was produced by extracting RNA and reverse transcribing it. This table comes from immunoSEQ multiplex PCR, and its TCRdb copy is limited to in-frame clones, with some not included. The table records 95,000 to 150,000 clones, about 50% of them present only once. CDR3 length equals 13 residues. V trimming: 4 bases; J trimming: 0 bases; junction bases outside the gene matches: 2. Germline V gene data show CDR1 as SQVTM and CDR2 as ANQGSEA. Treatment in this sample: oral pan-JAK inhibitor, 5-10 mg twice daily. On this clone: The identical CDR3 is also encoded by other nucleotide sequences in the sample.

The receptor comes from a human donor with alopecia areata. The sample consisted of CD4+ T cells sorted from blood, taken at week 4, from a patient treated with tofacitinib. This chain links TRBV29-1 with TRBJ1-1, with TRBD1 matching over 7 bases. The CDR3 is CSVGGQMNTEAFF. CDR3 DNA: TGCAGCGTTGGGGGACAGATGAACACTGAAGCTTTCTTT.